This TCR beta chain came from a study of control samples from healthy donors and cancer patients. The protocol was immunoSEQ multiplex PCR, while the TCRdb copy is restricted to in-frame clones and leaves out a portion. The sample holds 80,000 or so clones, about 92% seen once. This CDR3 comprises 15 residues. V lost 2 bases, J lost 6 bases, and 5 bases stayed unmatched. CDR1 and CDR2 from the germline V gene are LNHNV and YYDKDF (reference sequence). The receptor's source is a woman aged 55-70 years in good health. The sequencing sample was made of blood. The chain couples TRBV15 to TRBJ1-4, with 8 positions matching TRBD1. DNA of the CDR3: TGTGCCACCAGCAGAATAACAGGGGGTGATGAAAAACTGTTTTTT. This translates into CATSRITGGDEKLFF. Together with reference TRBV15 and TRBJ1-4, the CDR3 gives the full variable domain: DAMVIQNPRYQVTQFGKPVTLSCSQTLNHNVMYWYQQKSSQAPKLLFHYYDKDFNNEADTPDNFQSRRPNTSFCFLDIRSPGLGDTAMYLCATSRITGGDEKLFFGSGTQLSVL.